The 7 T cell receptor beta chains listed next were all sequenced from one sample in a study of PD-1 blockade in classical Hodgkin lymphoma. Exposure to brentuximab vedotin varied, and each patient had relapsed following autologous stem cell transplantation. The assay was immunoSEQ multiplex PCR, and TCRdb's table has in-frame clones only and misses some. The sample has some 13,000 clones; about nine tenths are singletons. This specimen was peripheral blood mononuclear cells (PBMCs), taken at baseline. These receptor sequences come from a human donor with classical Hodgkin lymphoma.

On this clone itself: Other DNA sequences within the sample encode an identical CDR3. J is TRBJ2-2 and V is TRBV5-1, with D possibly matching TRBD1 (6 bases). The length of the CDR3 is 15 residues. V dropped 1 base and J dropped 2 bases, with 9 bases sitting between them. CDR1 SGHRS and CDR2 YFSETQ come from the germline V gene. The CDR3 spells CASSLLQGNTGELFF. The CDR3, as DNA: TGCGCCAGCAGCTTGTTACAGGGAAACACCGGGGAGCTGTTTTTT.

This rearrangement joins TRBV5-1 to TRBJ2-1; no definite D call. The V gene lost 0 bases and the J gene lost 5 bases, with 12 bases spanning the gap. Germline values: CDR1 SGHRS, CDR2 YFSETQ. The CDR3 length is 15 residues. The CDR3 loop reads CASSLEGLTNNEQFF. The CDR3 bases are TGCGCCAGCAGCTTGGAAGGCCTAACGAACAATGAGCAGTTCTTC.

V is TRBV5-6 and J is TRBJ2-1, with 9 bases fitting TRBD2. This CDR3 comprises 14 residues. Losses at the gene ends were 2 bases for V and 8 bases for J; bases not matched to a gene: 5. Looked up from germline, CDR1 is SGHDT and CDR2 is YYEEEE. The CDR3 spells CASSFAGGRYEQFF. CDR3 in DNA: TGTGCCAGCAGCTTTGCGGGGGGGCGGTATGAGCAGTTCTTC. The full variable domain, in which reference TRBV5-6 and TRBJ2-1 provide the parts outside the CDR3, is DAGVTQSPTHLIKTRGQQVTLRCSPKSGHDTVSWYQQALGQGPQFIFQYYEEEERQRGNFPDRFSGHQFPNYSSELNVNALLLGDSALYLCASSFAGGRYEQFFGPGTRLTVL.

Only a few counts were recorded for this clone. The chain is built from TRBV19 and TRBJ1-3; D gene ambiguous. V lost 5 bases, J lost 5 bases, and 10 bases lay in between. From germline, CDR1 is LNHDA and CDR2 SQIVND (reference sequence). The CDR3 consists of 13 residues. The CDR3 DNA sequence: TGTGCCAGTAGTTCCACCACGAGAAACACCATATATTTT. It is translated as CASSSTTRNTIYF.

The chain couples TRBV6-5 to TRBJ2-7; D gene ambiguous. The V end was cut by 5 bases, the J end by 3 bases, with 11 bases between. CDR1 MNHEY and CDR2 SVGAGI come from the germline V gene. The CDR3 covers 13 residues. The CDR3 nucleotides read TGTGCCAGCAGTCAGAGACTCGACTACGAGCAGTACTTC. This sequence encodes CASSQRLDYEQYF.

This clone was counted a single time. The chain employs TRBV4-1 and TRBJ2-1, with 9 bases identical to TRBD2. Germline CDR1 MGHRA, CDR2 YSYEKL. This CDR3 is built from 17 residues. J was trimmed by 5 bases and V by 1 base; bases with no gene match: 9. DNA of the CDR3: TGCGCCAGCAGCCAAGTCTCGGGACTAGCCCAAGACAATGAGCAGTTCTTC. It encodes CASSQVSGLAQDNEQFF.

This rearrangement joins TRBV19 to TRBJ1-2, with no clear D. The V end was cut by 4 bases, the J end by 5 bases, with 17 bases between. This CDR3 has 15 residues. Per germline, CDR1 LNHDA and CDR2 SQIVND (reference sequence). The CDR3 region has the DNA TGTGCCAGTAGTACCGGGATACCGGGAGAATATGGCTACACCTTC. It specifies CASSTGIPGEYGYTF.